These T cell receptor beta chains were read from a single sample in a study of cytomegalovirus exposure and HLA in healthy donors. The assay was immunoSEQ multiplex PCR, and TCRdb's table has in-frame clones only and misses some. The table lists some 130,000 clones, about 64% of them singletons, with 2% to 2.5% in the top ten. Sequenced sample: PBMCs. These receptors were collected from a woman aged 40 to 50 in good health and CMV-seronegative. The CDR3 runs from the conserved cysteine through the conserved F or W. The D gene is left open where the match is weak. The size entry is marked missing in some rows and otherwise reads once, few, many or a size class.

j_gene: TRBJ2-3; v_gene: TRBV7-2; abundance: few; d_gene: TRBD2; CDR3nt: TGTGCCAGCAGCTTAGGAGTAGCGGGGCAAGATACGCAGTATTTT; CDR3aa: CASSLGVAGQDTQYF
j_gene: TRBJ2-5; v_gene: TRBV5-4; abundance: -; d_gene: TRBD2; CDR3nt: TGTGCCAGCAGCTTGGGGGTAGCGGGGTCGCCGGGCCGGGAGACCCAGTACTTC; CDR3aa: CASSLGVAGSPGRETQYF
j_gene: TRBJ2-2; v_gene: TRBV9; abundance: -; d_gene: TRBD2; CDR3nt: TGTGCCAGCAGCGTAGCTCCGGGCGGGGGGGCCGGGGAGCTGTTTTTT; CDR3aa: CASSVAPGGGAGELFF
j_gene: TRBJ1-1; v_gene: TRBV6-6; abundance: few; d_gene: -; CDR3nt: TGTGCCAGCAGGCGAGAGGCTGAAGCTTTCTTT; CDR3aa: CASRREAEAFF
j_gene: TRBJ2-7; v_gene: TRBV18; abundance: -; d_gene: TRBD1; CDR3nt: TGTGCCAGCTCACAATCCATATCCGGGACAGATTCCTACGAGCAGTACTTC; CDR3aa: CASSQSISGTDSYEQYF
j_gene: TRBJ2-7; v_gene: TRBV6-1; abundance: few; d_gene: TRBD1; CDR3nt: TGTGCCAGCAGTGATGAAGTCCGGACAGGATCCTACGAGCAGTACTTC; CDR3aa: CASSDEVRTGSYEQYF
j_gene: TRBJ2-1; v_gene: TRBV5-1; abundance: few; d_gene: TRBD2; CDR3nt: TGCGCCAGCAGCCTCAGCGGGGGACTCTACAATGAGCAGTTCTTC; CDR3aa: CASSLSGGLYNEQFF
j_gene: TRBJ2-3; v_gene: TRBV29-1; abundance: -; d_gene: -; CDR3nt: TGCAGCGCTGAATGGGGACTTAGTACAGATACGCAGTATTTT; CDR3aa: CSAEWGLSTDTQYF
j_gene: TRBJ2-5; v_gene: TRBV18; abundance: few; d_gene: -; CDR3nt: TGTGCCAGCTCACCGAGGCAAGAGACCCAGTACTTC; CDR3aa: CASSPRQETQYF
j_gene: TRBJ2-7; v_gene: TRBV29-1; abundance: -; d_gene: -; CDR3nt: TGCAGCGTTGAAACTAGATGGGAGCAGTACTTC; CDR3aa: CSVETRWEQYF
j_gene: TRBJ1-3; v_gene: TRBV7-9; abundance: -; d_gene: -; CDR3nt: TGTGCCAGCAGCATGGACACATATGGAAACACCATATATTTT; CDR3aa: CASSMDTYGNTIYF
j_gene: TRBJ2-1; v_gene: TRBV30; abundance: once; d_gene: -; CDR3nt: TGTGCCTGGTTAGGGGGGGGCGCGCAATACAATGAGCAGTTCTTC; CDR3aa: CAWLGGGAQYNEQFF
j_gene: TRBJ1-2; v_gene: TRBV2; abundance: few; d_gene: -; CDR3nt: TGTGCCAGCAGGCAACCTACCGGGACACCCTATGGCTACACCTTC; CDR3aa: CASRQPTGTPYGYTF
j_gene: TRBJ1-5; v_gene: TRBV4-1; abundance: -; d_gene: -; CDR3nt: TGCGCCAGCAGCCACCCTGACACAGACGGTCAGCCCCAGCATTTT; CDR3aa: CASSHPDTDGQPQHF
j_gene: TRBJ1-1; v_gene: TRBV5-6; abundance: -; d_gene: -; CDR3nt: TGTGCCAGCAGCGCGTCGCAGGCTCTGAACACTGAAGCTTTCTTT; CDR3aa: CASSASQALNTEAFF
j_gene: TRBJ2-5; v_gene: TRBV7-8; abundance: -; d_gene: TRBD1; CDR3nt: TGTGCCAGCAGCTCCCTCACAGGGGAACAGACCCAGTACTTC; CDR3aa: CASSSLTGEQTQYF
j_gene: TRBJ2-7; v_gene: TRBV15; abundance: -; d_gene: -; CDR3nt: TGTGCCACCAGCAGAGACCTATCCGTCCGCGAGCAGTACTTC; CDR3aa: CATSRDLSVREQYF
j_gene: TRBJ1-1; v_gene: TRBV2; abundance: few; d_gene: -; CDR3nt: TGTGCCAGTGACCAAATCGGGGGGTCTGGGACTGAAGCTTTCTTT; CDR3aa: CASDQIGGSGTEAFF
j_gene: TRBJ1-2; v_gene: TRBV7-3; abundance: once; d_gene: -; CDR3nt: TGTGCCAGCAGCTTCACACCAGAGGGTGGCTACACCTTC; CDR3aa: CASSFTPEGGYTF
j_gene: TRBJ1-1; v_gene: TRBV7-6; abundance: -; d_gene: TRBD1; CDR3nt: TGTGCCAGCAGCCGCCCGACAGGGGGCATGGACACTGAAGCTTTCTTT; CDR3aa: CASSRPTGGMDTEAFF
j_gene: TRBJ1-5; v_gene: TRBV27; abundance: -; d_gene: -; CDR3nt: TGTGCCAGCAGTGCCCTCGGCGGTCCAAATCAGCCCCAGCATTTT; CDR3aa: CASSALGGPNQPQHF
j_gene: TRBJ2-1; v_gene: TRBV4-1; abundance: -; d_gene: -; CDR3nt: TGCGCCAGCAGCCAACGGACAAACAATGAGCAGTTCTTC; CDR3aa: CASSQRTNNEQFF
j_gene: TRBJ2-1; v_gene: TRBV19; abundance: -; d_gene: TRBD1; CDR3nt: TGTGCCAGTAGCTGGATGCGGACAGGGGAGGGAGGGTTGAGGAGGAATGAGCAGTTCTTC; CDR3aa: CASSWMRTGEGGLRRNEQFF
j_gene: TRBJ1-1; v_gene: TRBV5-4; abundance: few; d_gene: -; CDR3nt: TGTGCCAGCAGCCCAAGGGGGACCGGCTTGAACACTGAAGCTTTCTTT; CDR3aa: CASSPRGTGLNTEAFF
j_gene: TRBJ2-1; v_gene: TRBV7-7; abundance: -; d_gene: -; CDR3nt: TGTGCCAGCAGCTCGCTTGGACTTCTCCTTCGGTCCTACAATGAGCAGTTCTTC; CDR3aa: CASSSLGLLLRSYNEQFF
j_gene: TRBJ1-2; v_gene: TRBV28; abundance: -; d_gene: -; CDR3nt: TGTGCCAGCAGTTTAAGATACGGGACTAACTATGGCTACACCTTC; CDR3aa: CASSLRYGTNYGYTF
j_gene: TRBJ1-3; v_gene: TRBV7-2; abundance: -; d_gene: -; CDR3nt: TGTGCCAGCAGCCTCCGTTCCTCTGGAAACACCATATATTTT; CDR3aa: CASSLRSSGNTIYF
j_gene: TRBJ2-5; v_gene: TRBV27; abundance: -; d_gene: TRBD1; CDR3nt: TGTGCCAGCAGTTACGTAAGGGGACAGGGCCAAGAGACCCAGTACTTC; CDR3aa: CASSYVRGQGQETQYF
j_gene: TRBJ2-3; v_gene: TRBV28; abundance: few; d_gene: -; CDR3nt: TGTGCCAGCACTAGACTCGAGGGTCCTAGCACAGATACGCAGTATTTT; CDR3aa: CASTRLEGPSTDTQYF
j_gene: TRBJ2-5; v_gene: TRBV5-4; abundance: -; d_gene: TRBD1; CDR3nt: TGTGCCAGCAGCTTAGGACAGGCACTCCAAGAGACCCAGTACTTC; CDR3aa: CASSLGQALQETQYF
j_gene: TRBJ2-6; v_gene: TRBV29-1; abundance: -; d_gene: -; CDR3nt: TGCAGCGTGGAATCCCCCCCGGGGGCCAACGTCCTGACTTTC; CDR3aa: CSVESPPGANVLTF
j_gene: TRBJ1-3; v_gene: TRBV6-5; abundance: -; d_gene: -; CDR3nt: TGTGCCAGCAGTTACTCCAACAGCCTCAGAAACACCATATATTTT; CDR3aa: CASSYSNSLRNTIYF
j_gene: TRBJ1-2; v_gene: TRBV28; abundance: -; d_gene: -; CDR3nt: TGTGCCAGCAGTCCCTTAGGCCAGGGGAACTATGGCTACACCTTC; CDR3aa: CASSPLGQGNYGYTF
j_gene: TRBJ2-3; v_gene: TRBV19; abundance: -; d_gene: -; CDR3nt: TGTGCCAGTAGTGGCGGGACCTACACAGATACGCAGTATTTT; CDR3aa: CASSGGTYTDTQYF
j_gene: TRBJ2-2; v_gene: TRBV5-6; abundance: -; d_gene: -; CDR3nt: TGTGCCAGCAGCTTTATGGCGGGATCGAACACCGGGGAGCTGTTTTTT; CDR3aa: CASSFMAGSNTGELFF
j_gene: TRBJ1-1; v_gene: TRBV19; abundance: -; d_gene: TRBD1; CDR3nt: TGTGCCAGTAGTCCCCAGGGACAGGGCGGACACACTGAAGCTTTCTTT; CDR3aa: CASSPQGQGGHTEAFF
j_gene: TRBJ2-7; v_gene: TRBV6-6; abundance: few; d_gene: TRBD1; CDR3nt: TGTGCCAGCAGTCCGGGACAGGGCCAGAACGAGCAGTACTTC; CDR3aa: CASSPGQGQNEQYF
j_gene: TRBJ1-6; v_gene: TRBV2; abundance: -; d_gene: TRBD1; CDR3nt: TGTGCCAGCAGGGAGACAGGGTCGAGTTCACCCCTCCACTTT; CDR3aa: CASRETGSSSPLHF
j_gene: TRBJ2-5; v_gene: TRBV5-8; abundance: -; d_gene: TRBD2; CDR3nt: TGTGCCAGCAGCTCCTGGGCTAGCGGGGATCCTCAAGAGACCCAGTACTTC; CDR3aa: CASSSWASGDPQETQYF
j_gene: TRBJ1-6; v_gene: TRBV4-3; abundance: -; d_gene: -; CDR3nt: TGCGCCAGCAGCCAAGATGAAACGGGTCGTAATTCACCCCTCCACTTT; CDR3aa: CASSQDETGRNSPLHF
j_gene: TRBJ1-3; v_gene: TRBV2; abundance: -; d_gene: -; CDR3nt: TGTGCCAGCGAGTTGCTAGGCGGGAACACCATATATTTT; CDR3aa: CASELLGGNTIYF
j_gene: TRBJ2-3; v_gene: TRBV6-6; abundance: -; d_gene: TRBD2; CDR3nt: TGTGCCAGCAGTTTGGGGGGGGAGGGCACAGATACGCAGTATTTT; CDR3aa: CASSLGGEGTDTQYF